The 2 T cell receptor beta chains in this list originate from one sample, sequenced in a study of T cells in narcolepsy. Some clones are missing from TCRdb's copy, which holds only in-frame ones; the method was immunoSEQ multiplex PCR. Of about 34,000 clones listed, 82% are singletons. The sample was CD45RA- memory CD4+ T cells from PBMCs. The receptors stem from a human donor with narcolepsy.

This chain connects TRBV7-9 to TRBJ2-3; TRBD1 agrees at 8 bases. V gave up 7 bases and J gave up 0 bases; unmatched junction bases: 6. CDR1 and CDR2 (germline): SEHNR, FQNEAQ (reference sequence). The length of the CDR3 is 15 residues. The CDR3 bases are TGTGCCAGCACCCAGGGGGCTGGGAGCACAGATACGCAGTATTTT. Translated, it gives CASTQGAGSTDTQYF.

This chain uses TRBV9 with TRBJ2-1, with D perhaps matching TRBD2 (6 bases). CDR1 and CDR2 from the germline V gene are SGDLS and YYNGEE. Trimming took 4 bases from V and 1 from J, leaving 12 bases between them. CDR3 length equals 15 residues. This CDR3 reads CASSLGGTSYNEQFF. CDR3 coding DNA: TGTGCCAGCAGCTTAGGCGGGACTTCCTACAATGAGCAGTTCTTC.